These 12 T cell receptor beta chains share one sample of origin, sequenced in a study of blood T cells in healthy people across ages. PCR was performed a second time for 7 to 11 cycles using a sample-barcoded 5' primer and a J-beta primer mix. Each CDR3 protein gets one entry after TCRdb re-called the 5' RACE reads with MiXCR. The sample contains 700,000 or so distinct CDR3 sequences, about 43% of which appear only once. Sequencing used blood. The receptors were gathered from a man aged 80 or over in good health.

The V gene is TRBV15, the J gene TRBJ2-5, with D perhaps matching TRBD1 (5 bases). In germline, CDR1 is LNHNV, CDR2 YYDKDF (reference sequence). Trimming took off 0 bases at V and 11 bases at J, with 31 bases between the two ends. The CDR3 length is 19 residues. The CDR3 sequence: CATSRDPTTVSTSYNEQYF. The DNA of the CDR3 is TGTGCCACCAGCAGAGACCCAACGACAGTCTCCACATCCTACAATGAGCAGTACTTC.

This clonotype was observed a handful of times. The V gene is TRBV14, the J gene TRBJ2-3; D is unresolved. CDR3 size: 15 residues. Trimming shortened V by 0 bases and J by 6 bases, and 13 bases separated the two germline ends. In germline, CDR1 is SGHDN, CDR2 FVKESK. This CDR3 is CASSQDPGHPDTQYF. The CDR3 DNA is TGTGCCAGCAGCCAAGACCCCGGTCACCCCGATACGCAGTATTTT.

This clonotype turned up a few times. The chain recombines TRBV20-1 with TRBJ1-6; 7 nucleotides match TRBD1. After removal of 3 bases from V and 5 bases from J, the junction contained 7 bases not matched to a gene. The CDR3 is made up of 15 amino acids. Per germline, CDR1 DFQATT and CDR2 SNEGSKA (reference sequence). CDR3 coding DNA: TGCAGTGCTAGGCGTTACGGGACAGATAATTCACCCCTCCACTTT. Its translation is CSARRYGTDNSPLHF.

This chain connects TRBV7-8 to TRBJ2-1; 7 nucleotides align to TRBD2. Germline V gene data show CDR1 as SGHVS and CDR2 as FQNEAQ. CDR3 length: 14 amino acids. The J segment lost 8 bases and the V segment lost 4 bases, leaving 8 bases of the junction unmatched. This chain's CDR3 is CASSSRGSSDEQFF. The CDR3 DNA reads as TGTGCCAGCAGCTCACGCGGGAGTAGTGATGAGCAGTTCTTC. The full variable domain, completed using reference TRBV7-8 and TRBJ2-1, is GAGVSQSPRYKVAKRGQDVALRCDPISGHVSLFWYQQALGQGPEFLTYFQNEAQLDKSGLPSDRFFAERPEGSVSTLKIQRTQQEDSAVYLCASSSRGSSDEQFFGPGTRLTVL.

This sequence joins TRBV7-9 and TRBJ2-3, with D unclear. Trimming removed 5 bases from V and 0 bases from J, with 15 bases in between. Germline CDR1 reads SEHNR; CDR2 reads FQNEAQ (reference sequence). The CDR3 extends over 16 amino acids. The CDR3 here is CASSERYGSSTDTQYF. CDR3 in DNA: TGTGCCAGCAGCGAGAGATATGGAAGCAGCACAGATACGCAGTATTTT.

This clonotype occurred once. The V gene is TRBV9, the J gene TRBJ1-4; D is unresolved. V shed 6 bases and J shed 5 bases, with 17 bases lying between them. Looked up from germline, CDR1 is SGDLS and CDR2 is YYNGEE. The CDR3 covers 15 residues. CDR3 loop: CASTSGRVYNEKLFF. CDR3 sequence (DNA): TGTGCCAGCACGTCCGGGCGGGTTTACAATGAAAAACTGTTTTTT.

The V call is TRBV2, the J call TRBJ1-2, with a possible D match to TRBD1 (6 bases). V lost 6 bases and J lost 4, with 12 bases in between. This CDR3 has 13 amino acids. Germline V gene data show CDR1 as SNHLY and CDR2 as FYNNEI. The CDR3 protein is CASRNTGTYGYTF. The CDR3, as DNA: TGTGCCAGCAGGAATACAGGGACCTATGGCTACACCTTC.

The rearrangement uses TRBV10-3 and TRBJ2-3; possibly TRBD1 or TRBD2 for D (5 bases each). CDR1 is ENHRY, CDR2 SYGVKD, per germline. V gave up 7 bases and J gave up 2 bases, with 22 bases separating them. CDR3 size: 17 residues. CDR3 residues: CAIKEAEDGANTDTQYF. In DNA form, the CDR3 reads TGTGCCATCAAAGAAGCGGAGGACGGGGCTAACACAGATACGCAGTATTTT.

The rearrangement links TRBV3-1 to TRBJ2-1; D is undetermined. The ends were cut back, 6 bases at V and 7 bases at J, with 13 bases in the middle. CDR1 is LGHDT and CDR2 is YNNKEL in the germline V gene (reference sequence). This CDR3 region has 13 residues. The CDR3 loop reads CASRRAQSNEQFF. CDR3 DNA: TGTGCCAGCAGGAGAGCCCAAAGTAATGAGCAGTTCTTC.

This clonotype was observed a few times. V is TRBV6-2 or TRBV6-3 and J is TRBJ1-2; 7 bases are shared with TRBD1. J gave up 9 bases and V 8 bases, and 12 bases lay outside the gene matches. This CDR3 region has 13 residues. Germline values: CDR1 MNHEY, CDR2 SVGEGT. CDR3 protein: CASDRTGRRSYTF. The CDR3, as DNA: TGTGCCAGCGATCGGACAGGCCGAAGGAGCTACACCTTC.

This clonotype was seen a handful of times. The chain employs TRBV6-2 or TRBV6-3 and TRBJ2-5; D possibly matches TRBD1 or TRBD2 (5 bases each). From germline, CDR1 is MNHEY and CDR2 SVGEGT. Deletions cut 8 bases from V and 4 bases from J, with 14 bases between. The CDR3 has 13 residues. CDR3: CASDGTRLETQYF. For the CDR3, the DNA is TGTGCCAGCGACGGGACGCGATTAGAGACCCAGTACTTC.

This chain's CDR3 is CSATTSGGSPGTQYF. DNA of the CDR3: TGCAGTGCAACTACTAGCGGGGGGTCTCCGGGGACCCAGTACTTC. The chain couples TRBV20-1 to TRBJ2-5, with 12 bases that match TRBD2. V trimming: 6 bases; J trimming: 7 bases; junction bases outside the gene matches: 12. This CDR3 has 15 residues. The germline CDR1 and CDR2 sequences are DFQATT and SNEGSKA (reference sequence).